This TCR beta chain was recorded in a study of blood T cell repertoires in COVID-19. Overall study: Samples of COVID-19 (acute and convalescent) were obtained from the United States, Italy and Spain.

Profiled with immunoSEQ multiplex PCR; TCRdb holds only in-frame clones, not every one. The data hold 100,000 to 150,000 clones, with around 87% observed a single time. The CDR3 is 18 amino acids. V lost 3 bases and J lost 4, with 23 bases in between. Germline V CDR1 and CDR2: MDHEN, SYDVKM. This sequence originates from a man aged 50 or older with active COVID-19. Sequencing input: peripheral blood. The rearrangement links TRBV28 to TRBJ2-3; TRBD2 might be the D (6 bases). The CDR3 region is CASSFPPGGEEIADTQYF. The CDR3 DNA follows: TGTGCCAGCAGTTTCCCCCCCGGGGGAGAGGAGATTGCAGATACGCAGTATTTT.